The 17 T cell receptor beta chains in this list originate from one sample, sequenced in a study of OX40 agonist ivuxolimab in advanced cancers. Using immunoSEQ multiplex PCR, the repertoire was profiled, and TCRdb retains in-frame clones only, with some absent. The sample yields under 70,000 clones, approximately 90% seen once. Sequencing was performed on CD4+ or CD8+ T cells sorted from blood, taken in a trial of the OX40 agonist ivuxolimab. These receptors were collected from an adult with an advanced solid tumor such as melanoma, head and neck, liver or kidney cancer.

This chain connects TRBV2 to TRBJ2-7; TRBD1 aligns across 8 bases. With 2 bases clipped from V and 3 bases from J, the junction kept 3 bases outside the gene matches. Germline V gene data show CDR1 as SNHLY and CDR2 as FYNNEI. This CDR3 spans 14 amino acids. CDR3 residues: CASSETGGSYEQYF. The CDR3 DNA reads as TGTGCCAGCAGTGAAACAGGGGGAAGCTACGAGCAGTACTTC.

In DNA, the CDR3 is TGTGCCAGCAGCTTGGGACAGGGATCCTACAATGAGCAGTTCTTC. Translating it yields CASSLGQGSYNEQFF. The V and J genes are TRBV11-3 and TRBJ2-1; 9 bases are shared with TRBD1. The CDR3 extends over 15 amino acids. Trimming cost V 3 bases and J 1 base; bases outside gene matches: 1. Germline CDR1 reads SGHNT; CDR2 reads YENEEA.

V is TRBV18 and J is TRBJ1-2; D is ambiguous. The CDR3 contains 14 residues. V was shortened by 0 bases and J by 4 bases, with 9 bases between the two germline ends. Germline CDR1 reads KGHSH; CDR2 reads LQKENI. The CDR3 DNA reads TGTGCCAGCTCACCACCGTCGCGCCCCTATGGCTACACCTTC. This translates into CASSPPSRPYGYTF.

The rearrangement links TRBV7-2 to TRBJ2-3; 10 bases are shared with TRBD2. This CDR3 comprises 18 residues. CDR1 is SGHTA, CDR2 FQGNSA, per germline. The trim removed 7 bases at V and 0 bases at J, leaving 13 bases unmatched. DNA of the CDR3: TGTGCCAGCACCAAGGTGGCTAGCGGGGGCCCTAGCACAGATACGCAGTATTTT. This gives the protein CASTKVASGGPSTDTQYF.

V is TRBV19 and J is TRBJ1-5; D might be TRBD1 (6 bases). Between the trimmed V and J ends, which lost 6 bases and 0 bases, there was a span of 12 bases. Per the germline V gene, CDR1 is LNHDA and CDR2 is SQIVND (reference sequence). This CDR3 contains 15 residues. As DNA, the CDR3 is TGTGCCAGTAGAATCGGACAGAATAGCAATCAGCCCCAGCATTTT. This encodes CASRIGQNSNQPQHF. The whole variable domain, filled in from reference TRBV19 and TRBJ1-5, reads DGGITQSPKYLFRKEGQNVTLSCEQNLNHDAMYWYRQDPGQGLRLIYYSQIVNDFQKGDIAEGYSVSREKKESFPLTVTSAQKNPTAFYLCASRIGQNSNQPQHFGDGTRLSIL.

The sample holds one count of this clone. The chain is built from TRBV9 and TRBJ2-1, with 11 bases that match TRBD2. The CDR3 has 16 residues. CDR1 is SGDLS, CDR2 YYNGEE, per germline. V trimming: 3 bases; J trimming: 3 bases; junction bases outside the gene matches: 5. The DNA of the CDR3 is TGTGCCAGCAGCGCACCAACTAGCGGGAGCTACAATGAGCAGTTCTTC. It encodes CASSAPTSGSYNEQFF.

V and J are TRBV30 and TRBJ1-1; D is unresolved. CDR3 length: 13 residues. The V end lost 3 bases, the J end lost 11 bases, and 19 bases lay between the germline ends. Germline CDR1 reads GTSNPN; CDR2 reads SVGIG (reference sequence). CDR3 DNA: TGTGCCTGGAGCTATGATGCGACCCCATTTGCTTTCTTT. It codes for CAWSYDATPFAFF. The full variable domain, rest sourced from reference TRBV30 and TRBJ1-1, is SQTIHQWPATLVQPVGSPLSLECTVEGTSNPNLYWYRQAAGRGLQLLFYSVGIGQISSEVPQNLSASRPQDRQFILSSKKLLLSDSGFYLCAWSYDATPFAFFGQGTRLTVV.

This clone is a singleton in its sample. This chain uses TRBV10-3 with TRBJ2-1; 13 bases agree with TRBD2. This CDR3 is built from 14 residues. CDR1 and CDR2 from the germline V gene are ENHRY and SYGVKD. Trimming removed 8 bases from V and 6 bases from J; junction bases left unmatched: 4. CDR3 loop: CAIGRLAGGNEQFF. Written as DNA, the CDR3 is TGTGCCATCGGTCGACTAGCGGGGGGCAATGAGCAGTTCTTC.

This clone was detected only once. J is TRBJ1-4 and V is TRBV28; 7 nucleotides agree with TRBD1. Germline V lookup: CDR1 MDHEN, CDR2 SYDVKM. CDR3 length: 15 residues. Unmatched junction bases numbered 6, after V lost 6 bases and J lost 2 bases. CDR3 protein: CASSPGQPTNEKLFF. The CDR3 DNA is TGTGCCAGCAGCCCGGGACAGCCCACTAATGAAAAACTGTTTTTT. The full variable domain, completed using reference TRBV28 and TRBJ1-4, is DVKVTQSSRYLVKRTGEKVFLECVQDMDHENMFWYRQDPGLGLRLIYFSYDVKMKEKGDIPEGYSVSREKKERFSLILESASTNQTSMYLCASSPGQPTNEKLFFGSGTQLSVL.

This clone appeared once. This sample also contains other DNA sequences that code for the same CDR3. This chain joins TRBV6-5 and TRBJ2-7; 12 bases align to TRBD2. Germline values: CDR1 MNHEY, CDR2 SVGAGI. V was clipped by 0 bases and J by 6 bases; unmatched bases: 3. This CDR3 is built from 15 residues. The CDR3 coding sequence is TGTGCCAGCAGTTACTCGACTAGCGGGAGAGCCGAGCAGTACTTC. Its translation: CASSYSTSGRAEQYF.

The CDR3 protein is CASSLVRGAYEQYF. Here the CDR3 DNA reads TGTGCCAGCAGCTTGGTTCGGGGAGCCTACGAGCAGTACTTC. The chain has TRBV5-6 and TRBJ2-7; D perhaps matches TRBD2 (5 bases). The CDR3 length is 14 residues. Looked up from germline, CDR1 is SGHDT and CDR2 is YYEEEE. The V gene lost 0 bases and the J gene lost 2 bases, with 9 bases spanning the gap. The entire variable domain, with the rest obtained from reference TRBV5-6 and TRBJ2-7, is as follows: DAGVTQSPTHLIKTRGQQVTLRCSPKSGHDTVSWYQQALGQGPQFIFQYYEEEERQRGNFPDRFSGHQFPNYSSELNVNALLLGDSALYLCASSLVRGAYEQYFGPGTRLTVT.

This sequence joins TRBV6-5 and TRBJ2-7; no clear D. V dropped 0 bases and J dropped 0 bases, with 6 bases sitting between them. Germline assignment: CDR1 MNHEY and CDR2 SVGAGI. The CDR3 runs to 14 residues. The CDR3 nucleotides are TGTGCCAGCAGTTACTCGTCTAGCTCCTACGAGCAGTACTTC. Translation gives CASSYSSSSYEQYF.

This CDR3 reads CASSPLGTINTGELFF. As DNA, the CDR3 is TGTGCCAGCTCACCACTAGGGACCATTAACACCGGGGAGCTGTTTTTT. V and J are TRBV18 and TRBJ2-2, with D possibly being TRBD1 or TRBD2 (5 bases each). The CDR3 extends over 16 amino acids. In germline, CDR1 is KGHSH, CDR2 LQKENI. The ends were cut back, 1 base at V and 2 bases at J, with 11 bases in the middle.

This sequence joins TRBV6-6 and TRBJ2-7, with TRBD1 as a possible D gene (6 bases). The ends were cut back, 5 bases at V and 0 bases at J, with 11 bases in the middle. The CDR3 runs 14 residues. Germline loops: CDR1 MNHNY, CDR2 SVGAGI (reference sequence). Here the CDR3 reads CASSRTGYSYEQYF. CDR3 DNA: TGTGCCAGCAGTCGCACAGGGTACTCCTACGAGCAGTACTTC.

This chain links TRBV28 with TRBJ2-3; 7 bases are shared with TRBD1. Germline values: CDR1 MDHEN, CDR2 SYDVKM. CDR3 length: 14 amino acids. With V trimmed by 3 bases and J by 8 bases, 8 bases remained unmatched. CDR3: CASSFSLGGRTQYF. Here the CDR3 DNA reads TGTGCCAGCAGTTTCTCCCTAGGGGGCCGTACGCAGTATTTT.

This clone was observed a single time. The J gene is TRBJ1-2, the V gene TRBV30, with 9 positions matching TRBD1. CDR3 length: 14 residues. Germline V gene sequence: CDR1 GTSNPN, CDR2 SVGIG (reference sequence). Trimming cost V 3 bases and J 6 bases; bases outside gene matches: 8. The CDR3 sequence is CAWSDPGTGHGYTF. CDR3 bases: TGTGCCTGGAGCGATCCCGGGACAGGGCATGGCTACACCTTC.

This sequence joins TRBV11-2 and TRBJ1-5; D gene uncertain. Germline CDR1 is SGHAT and CDR2 is FQNNGV. Between the trimmed V and J ends, which lost 5 bases and 7 bases, there was a span of 15 bases. The length of the CDR3 is 14 residues. DNA for the CDR3: TGTGCCAGCAGCCCCAGCGGTGTCGGACAGCCCCAGCATTTT. It is translated as CASSPSGVGQPQHF.